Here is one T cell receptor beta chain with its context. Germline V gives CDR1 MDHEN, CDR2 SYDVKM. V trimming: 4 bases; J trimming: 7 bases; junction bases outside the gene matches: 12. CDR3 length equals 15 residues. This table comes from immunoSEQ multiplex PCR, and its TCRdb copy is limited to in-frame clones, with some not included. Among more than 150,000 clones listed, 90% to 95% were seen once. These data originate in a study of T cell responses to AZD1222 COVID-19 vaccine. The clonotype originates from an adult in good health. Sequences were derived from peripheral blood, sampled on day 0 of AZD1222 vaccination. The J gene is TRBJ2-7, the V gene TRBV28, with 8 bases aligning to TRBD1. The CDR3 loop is CASSSGQGFLQEQYF. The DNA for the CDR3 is TGTGCCAGCAGTTCCGGACAGGGATTCCTTCAAGAGCAGTACTTC.